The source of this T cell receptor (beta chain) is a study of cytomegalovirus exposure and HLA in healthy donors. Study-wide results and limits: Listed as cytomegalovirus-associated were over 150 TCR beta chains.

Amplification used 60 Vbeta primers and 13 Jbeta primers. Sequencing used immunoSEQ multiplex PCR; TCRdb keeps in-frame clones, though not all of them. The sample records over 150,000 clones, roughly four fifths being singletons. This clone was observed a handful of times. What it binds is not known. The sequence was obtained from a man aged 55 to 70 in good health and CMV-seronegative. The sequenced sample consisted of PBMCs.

As DNA, the CDR3 is TGCAGCGTCCGCGGGGGGGTTGCAGATACGCAGTATTTT. Encoded protein: CSVRGGVADTQYF. This chain joins TRBV29-1 and TRBJ2-3, with 9 bases aligning to TRBD2. After removal of 6 bases from V and 4 bases from J, the junction contained 5 bases not matched to a gene. This CDR3 is 13 amino acids long. CDR1 SQVTM and CDR2 ANQGSEA come from the germline V gene.